A single T cell receptor beta chain is shown here with its context. What it binds is unknown. This sample is drawn from a study of tumour-infiltrating T cells in Burkitt lymphoma. Study-level information: This cohort included all epidemiological subtypes of Burkitt lymphoma. Survival, overall and progression-free, tracked with productive clonality. Findings and caveats of the study: Several public clonotypes were shared across many Burkitt lymphoma patients.

The CDR3 consists of 12 residues. From germline, CDR1 is SNHLY and CDR2 FYNNEI. The V gene end was trimmed by 10 bases and the J gene end by 12 bases; junction bases not matched to a gene: 13. TCRdb's table, derived via immunoSEQ multiplex PCR, lists solely in-frame clones and lacks some. The sample includes about 46,000 clones, around 30% of them seen just once. This chain links TRBV2 with TRBJ2-7; TRBD1 matches 9 bases. Sample: tumor tissue. This receptor was obtained from a human donor with Burkitt lymphoma. CDR3 sequence reads: CATGQGMGFWYF. The DNA for the CDR3 is TGTGCCACCGGACAGGGGATGGGCTTTTGGTACTTC. Complete variable domain (other parts from reference TRBV2 and TRBJ2-7): EPEVTQTPSHQVTQMGQEVILRCVPISNHLYFYWYRQILGQKVEFLVSFYNNEISEKSEIFDDQFSVERPDGSNFTLKIRSTKLEDSAMYFCATGQGMGFWYFGPGTRLTVT.